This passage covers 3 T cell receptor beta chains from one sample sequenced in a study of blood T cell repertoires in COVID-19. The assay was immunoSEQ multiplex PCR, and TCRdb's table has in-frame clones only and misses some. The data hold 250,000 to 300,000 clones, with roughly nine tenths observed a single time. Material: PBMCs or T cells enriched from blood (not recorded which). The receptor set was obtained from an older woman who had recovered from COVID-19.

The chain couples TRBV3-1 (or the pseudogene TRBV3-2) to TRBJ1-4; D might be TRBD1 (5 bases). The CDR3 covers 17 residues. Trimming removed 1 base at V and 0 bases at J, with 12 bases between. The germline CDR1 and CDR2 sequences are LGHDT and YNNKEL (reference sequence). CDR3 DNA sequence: TGTGCCAGCAGCCAAGTCACCCGGGGGTCAACTAATGAAAAACTGTTTTTT. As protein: CASSQVTRGSTNEKLFF.

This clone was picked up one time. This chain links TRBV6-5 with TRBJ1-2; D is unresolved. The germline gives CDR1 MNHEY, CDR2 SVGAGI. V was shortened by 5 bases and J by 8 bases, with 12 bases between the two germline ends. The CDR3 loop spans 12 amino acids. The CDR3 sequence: CASSTFGSGYTF. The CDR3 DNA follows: TGTGCCAGCAGTACCTTCGGTAGCGGCTACACCTTC.

The CDR3 here is CASSEGVGGKLFF. The CDR3 coding sequence is TGTGCCAGCAGTGAAGGGGTAGGGGGAAAACTGTTTTTT. The chain recombines TRBV2 with TRBJ1-4, with a weak D call TRBD1 (6 bases). The germline gives CDR1 SNHLY, CDR2 FYNNEI. The CDR3 consists of 13 residues. Trimming took 1 base from V and 10 from J, leaving 10 bases between them.